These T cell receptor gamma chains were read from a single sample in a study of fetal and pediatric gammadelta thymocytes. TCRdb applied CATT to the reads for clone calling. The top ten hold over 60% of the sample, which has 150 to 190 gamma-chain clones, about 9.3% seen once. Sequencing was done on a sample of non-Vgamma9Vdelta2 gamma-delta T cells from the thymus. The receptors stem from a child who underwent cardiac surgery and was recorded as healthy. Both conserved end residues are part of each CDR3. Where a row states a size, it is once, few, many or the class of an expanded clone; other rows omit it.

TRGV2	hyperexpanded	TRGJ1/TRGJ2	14	TGTGCCACCTGGGACGGAAAGAATTATTATAAGAAACTCTTT	CATWDGKNYYKKLF
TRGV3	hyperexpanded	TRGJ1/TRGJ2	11	TGTGCCACCTGGGTGGATTATAAGAAACTCTTT	CATWVDYKKLF
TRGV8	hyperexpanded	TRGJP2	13	TGTGCCACCTGGGACCGTAGTGATTGGATCAAGACGTTT	CATWDRSDWIKTF
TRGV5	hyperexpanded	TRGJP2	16	TGTGCCACCTGGGACAGGGGATGTAGTAGTGATTGGATCAAGACGTTT	CATWDRGCSSDWIKTF
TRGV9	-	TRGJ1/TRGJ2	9	TGTGCCTTGTGGGAGGTGAAAGTATTT	CALWEVKVF
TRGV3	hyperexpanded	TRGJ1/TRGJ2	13	TGTGCCACCTGGGACAGTCATTATTATAAGAAACTCTTT	CATWDSHYYKKLF
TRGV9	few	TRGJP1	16	TGTGCCTTGTGGGAGGTGCGTCATAGTAGTGATTGGTTCAAGATATTT	CALWEVRHSSDWFKIF
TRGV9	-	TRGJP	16	TGTGCCTTGTGGGAGGTGTGGGAGTTGGGCAAAAAAATCAAGGTATTT	CALWEVWELGKKIKVF
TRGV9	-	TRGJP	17	TGTGCCTTGTGGGAGGTGTTGCCTGAGTTGGGCAAAAAAATCAAGGTATTT	CALWEVLPELGKKIKVF
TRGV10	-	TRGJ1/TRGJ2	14	TGTGCTGCGTGGGATTGGGGTAATTATTATAAGAAACTCTTT	CAAWDWGNYYKKLF
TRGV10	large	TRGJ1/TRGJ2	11	TGTGCTGCGTGTCCCACAACCCTTAAGCTCTTT	CAACPTTLKLF
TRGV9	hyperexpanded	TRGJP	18	TGTGCCTTGTGGGAGCTCCAAAAGCGAGAGTTGGGCAAAAAAATCAAGGTATTT	CALWELQKRELGKKIKVF
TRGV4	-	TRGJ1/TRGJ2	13	TGTGCCACCTGGGATGGGCCTCATTATAAGAAACTCTTT	CATWDGPHYKKLF